The 29 T cell receptor beta chains below were found in one sample sequenced in a study of cytomegalovirus exposure and HLA in healthy donors. Primers for the PCR totalled 60 Vbeta and 13 Jbeta. The protocol was immunoSEQ multiplex PCR, while the TCRdb copy is restricted to in-frame clones and leaves out a portion. The sample consists of 150,000 to 200,000 clones, roughly 65% of them appearing once. The specimen sequenced was PBMCs. The receptor set was obtained from a man in his late teens or twenties in good health and CMV-seropositive.

Only a few counts were recorded for this clone. This chain links TRBV5-4 with TRBJ1-3; unclear D gene. The V and J ends lost 4 bases and 0 bases respectively, with 11 bases between them. The CDR3 totals 15 residues. Germline V gene lookup returns CDR1 SGHNT and CDR2 YYREEE (reference sequence). The CDR3 coding sequence is TGTGCCAGCAGCCTATCCAGCGCCTCTGGAAACACCATATATTTT. Translated, it gives CASSLSSASGNTIYF.

Only a few counts were recorded for this clone. This chain joins TRBV15 and TRBJ1-4; 10 bases match TRBD1. This CDR3 comprises 15 residues. V shed 4 bases and J 6 bases; nucleotides not matched to a gene: 5. Germline values: CDR1 LNHNV, CDR2 YYDKDF (reference sequence). The CDR3 DNA follows: TGTGCCACCAGCAATAGGACAGGGGGATATGAAAAACTGTTTTTT. Its translation is CATSNRTGGYEKLFF.

The V call is TRBV10-3, the J call TRBJ2-1; D is unclear. From germline, CDR1 is ENHRY and CDR2 SYGVKD. The CDR3 covers 14 residues. The V gene lost 7 bases and the J gene lost 3 bases, with 13 bases spanning the gap. The CDR3 loop is CAITGEIGYNEQFF. For the CDR3, the DNA is TGTGCCATCACTGGAGAAATTGGCTACAATGAGCAGTTCTTC.

There are a few counts of this clone. Other DNA variants within this sample encode the same CDR3. This rearrangement joins TRBV7-8 to TRBJ1-2, with a weak D call TRBD1 (5 bases). The CDR3 loop spans 15 amino acids. Looked up from germline, CDR1 is SGHVS and CDR2 is FQNEAQ. The V gene lost 0 bases and the J gene lost 0 bases, with 8 bases spanning the gap. Written as DNA, the CDR3 is TGTGCCAGCAGCTTAGCGGGGGGAGCTAACTATGGCTACACCTTC. It specifies CASSLAGGANYGYTF.

The rearrangement links TRBV30 to TRBJ2-3, with TRBD2 matching 10 bases. Losses at the gene ends were 2 bases for V and 4 bases for J; bases not matched to a gene: 9. The germline gives CDR1 GTSNPN, CDR2 SVGIG (reference sequence). The CDR3 length is 16 residues. CDR3 sequence reads: CAWSLGIAGGADTQYF. The CDR3 DNA sequence: TGTGCCTGGAGTCTTGGAATAGCGGGGGGCGCAGATACGCAGTATTTT.

This clone was seen more than once but under ten times. The CDR3 DNA reads TGTGCCAGCAGCTTGGACAGGGGAGGAGAGACCCAGTACTTC. This codes for CASSLDRGGETQYF. The chain recombines TRBV5-6 with TRBJ2-5, with D tentatively TRBD1 (7 bases). The V end was cut by 0 bases, the J end by 4 bases, with 10 bases between. This CDR3 spans 14 amino acids. Germline assignment: CDR1 SGHDT and CDR2 YYEEEE.

This chain links TRBV6-1 with TRBJ1-1; D gene unclear. Trimming removed 10 bases from V and 3 bases from J, with 15 bases in between. CDR3 length equals 13 residues. In germline, CDR1 is MNHNS, CDR2 SASEGT. This chain's CDR3 is CATSPGRDTEAFF. The CDR3 DNA sequence: TGTGCCACCTCCCCGGGGAGGGACACTGAAGCTTTCTTT.

The chain carries TRBV6-1 and TRBJ1-2; D perhaps matches TRBD1 (6 bases). This CDR3 comprises 11 residues. The V and J ends lost 3 bases and 11 bases respectively, with 10 bases between them. CDR1 and CDR2 (germline): MNHNS, SASEGT. Written as DNA, the CDR3 is TGTGCCAGCAGTGATGGGGGGGCATACACCTTC. Amino acids: CASSDGGAYTF.

The chain carries TRBV25-1 and TRBJ2-3; the D gene is possibly TRBD2 (5 bases). V lost 9 bases and J lost 2, with 15 bases in between. This CDR3 comprises 14 residues. The V gene's germline CDR1 is MGHDK and CDR2 SYGVNS. CDR3 sequence (DNA): TGTGCCAGTACCATTGGGCGGGTCACAGATACGCAGTATTTT. This codes for CASTIGRVTDTQYF.

The sample holds one count of this clone. CDR3 DNA: TGCGCCAGCAGCTTGAGGAGTGGCGAGAATGAAAAACTGTTTTTT. This encodes CASSLRSGENEKLFF. The rearrangement links TRBV5-1 to TRBJ1-4; D is uncertain. CDR3 length: 15 amino acids. Trimming pared 1 base from V and 5 bases from J, leaving 12 bases between. The germline CDR1 and CDR2 sequences are SGHRS and YFSETQ.

V gene TRBV19 combines with J gene TRBJ1-5, with TRBD1 identical over 7 bases. V gave up 8 bases and J gave up 6 bases; unmatched junction bases: 4. This CDR3 region has 12 residues. Germline V gene data show CDR1 as LNHDA and CDR2 as SQIVND (reference sequence). CDR3 in amino acids: CASEGARQPQHF. The CDR3 region has the DNA TGTGCCAGTGAGGGGGCCCGTCAGCCCCAGCATTTT.

The chain employs TRBV29-1 and TRBJ2-5, with TRBD2 identical over 8 bases. V shed 4 bases and J 2 bases; nucleotides not matched to a gene: 18. The CDR3 covers 18 residues. Germline loops: CDR1 SQVTM, CDR2 ANQGSEA. CDR3 DNA: TGCAGCGTTGCCCCGCCGGGCGGGCGGGGGGCGGGACAAGAGACCCAGTACTTC. This encodes CSVAPPGGRGAGQETQYF.

This clone was recorded a few times. The V gene is TRBV5-1, the J gene TRBJ1-2, with 7 bases aligning to TRBD1. The germline gives CDR1 SGHRS, CDR2 YFSETQ. This CDR3 has 15 amino acids. Losses at the gene ends were 0 bases for V and 4 bases for J; bases not matched to a gene: 6. CDR3 sequence (DNA): TGCGCCAGCAGCTTGGAGGCAGGGGGTCGCTATGGCTACACCTTC. It yields the protein CASSLEAGGRYGYTF.

The DNA of the CDR3 is TGCGCCAGCAGCGAGCTCGGGACAGCTAACTATGGCTACACCTTC. Protein product: CASSELGTANYGYTF. The chain has TRBV5-1 and TRBJ1-2, with TRBD1 identical over 7 bases. J lost 0 bases, V lost 4 bases, and 6 bases had no gene match. The CDR3 extends over 15 amino acids. Germline loops: CDR1 SGHRS, CDR2 YFSETQ.

The chain links TRBV10-2 to TRBJ2-7, with D unclear. This CDR3 has 13 residues. Trimming left V 1 base short and J 4 bases short, with 8 bases between. Germline CDR1 is WSHSY and CDR2 is SAAADI. CDR3 residues: CASSEFGAYEQYV. The CDR3, as DNA: TGCGCCAGCAGTGAGTTCGGAGCGTACGAGCAGTACGTC.

The chain employs TRBV25-1 and TRBJ2-2; tentative D call: TRBD1 (6 bases). Germline-derived CDR1 and CDR2 are MGHDK and SYGVNS. The V end lost 5 bases, the J end lost 0 bases, and 7 bases lay between the germline ends. The CDR3 totals 14 residues. Written as DNA, the CDR3 is TGTGCCAGCAGTCGGACAGCGAACACCGGGGAGCTGTTTTTT. This codes for CASSRTANTGELFF.

This clone was counted once. CDR3 amino acids: CAWSSQGKPQHF. The CDR3 bases are TGTGCCTGGAGTTCTCAGGGGAAGCCCCAGCATTTT. V gene TRBV30 combines with J gene TRBJ1-5, with a tentative D call TRBD1 (6 bases). The CDR3 covers 12 residues. Per germline, CDR1 GTSNPN and CDR2 SVGIG (reference sequence). V lost 2 bases and J 8 bases, leaving 10 bases between the germline ends.

This clone was seen a handful of times. V is TRBV27 and J is TRBJ1-2, with a tentative D call TRBD1 (6 bases). The germline V gene has CDR1 MNHEY and CDR2 SMNVEV (reference sequence). Trimming shortened V by 5 bases and J by 6 bases, and 16 bases separated the two germline ends. This CDR3 contains 14 residues. CDR3: CASSQQGPSNGYTF. CDR3 nucleotides: TGTGCCAGCAGTCAACAGGGCCCCTCTAATGGCTACACCTTC.

This clone occurred many times. Other DNA sequences in this specimen translate into the identical CDR3. V gene TRBV11-3 combines with J gene TRBJ1-1; TRBD1 aligns across 9 bases. Germline-derived CDR1 and CDR2 are SGHNT and YENEEA. The CDR3 sequence is 14 residues long. Trimming at V came to 5 bases and at J to 3 bases, leaving 4 bases not matched to a gene. CDR3 residues: CASSGGTGYTEAFF. CDR3 DNA: TGTGCCAGCAGCGGTGGGACAGGGTACACTGAAGCTTTCTTT.

The gene calls are TRBV5-1 and TRBJ1-1, with 7 bases identical to TRBD1. With V trimmed by 4 bases and J by 0 bases, 18 bases remained unmatched. The CDR3 has 19 amino acids. CDR1 is SGHRS, CDR2 YFSETQ, per germline. CDR3 loop: CASSGGQIIKPIMNTEAFF. The CDR3 nucleotides read TGCGCCAGCAGCGGGGGACAGATTATCAAACCGATCATGAACACTGAAGCTTTCTTT.

J is TRBJ1-4 and V is TRBV4-2; perhaps TRBD1 as D (5 bases). This CDR3 is built from 15 residues. CDR1 and CDR2 (germline): LGHNA, YNFKEQ. V dropped 1 base and J dropped 1 base, with 7 bases sitting between them. The CDR3 loop reads CASSQGGGTNEKLFF. The DNA of the CDR3 is TGTGCCAGCAGCCAAGGGGGGGGAACTAATGAAAAACTGTTTTTT.

This clone came up a few times. The V call is TRBV10-1, the J call TRBJ1-1; maybe TRBD1 (6 bases). The germline V gene encodes CDR1 WNHNN and CDR2 SYGVQD (reference sequence). The CDR3 is 13 residues long. This chain's CDR3 is CGSTRGQNTEAFF. The CDR3 DNA sequence: TGCGGCTCGACCAGGGGCCAGAACACTGAAGCTTTCTTT.

This clone was observed a few times. The rearrangement joins TRBV19 to TRBJ2-5; 14 nucleotides match TRBD2. CDR3 size: 15 residues. Germline V gene lookup returns CDR1 LNHDA and CDR2 SQIVND (reference sequence). The trim removed 8 bases at V and 5 bases at J, leaving 7 bases unmatched. The CDR3 loop reads CASGPGLAGVETQYF. CDR3 DNA: TGTGCCAGTGGCCCGGGACTAGCGGGAGTGGAGACCCAGTACTTC. Complete variable domain (other parts from reference TRBV19 and TRBJ2-5): DGGITQSPKYLFRKEGQNVTLSCEQNLNHDAMYWYRQDPGQGLRLIYYSQIVNDFQKGDIAEGYSVSREKKESFPLTVTSAQKNPTAFYLCASGPGLAGVETQYFGPGTRLLVL.

The chain employs TRBV11-2 and TRBJ2-5; the match to TRBD2 covers 7 bases. Germline CDR1 is SGHAT and CDR2 is FQNNGV. CDR3 length equals 13 residues. V shed 5 bases and J 5 bases; nucleotides not matched to a gene: 5. The chain's CDR3 is CASSLRTSETQYF. The CDR3 DNA reads as TGTGCCAGCAGCCTAAGGACTAGTGAGACCCAGTACTTC.

The chain uses TRBV7-2 and TRBJ2-5, with 10 bases that match TRBD2. The CDR3 has 15 residues. J gave up 4 bases and V 5 bases, and 7 bases lay outside the gene matches. Per the germline V gene, CDR1 is SGHTA and CDR2 is FQGNSA. This chain's CDR3 is CASSPSGGAGETQYF. The DNA for the CDR3 is TGTGCCAGCAGCCCCAGCGGGGGGGCCGGAGAGACCCAGTACTTC.

The rearrangement uses TRBV2 and TRBJ1-1; D gene unclear. This CDR3 spans 13 amino acids. The germline CDR1 and CDR2 sequences are SNHLY and FYNNEI. V was cut by 9 bases and J by 0 bases, with 11 bases left in between. CDR3 sequence reads: CASVWQMNTEAFF. In DNA, the CDR3 is TGTGCCAGTGTGTGGCAGATGAACACTGAAGCTTTCTTT.

The chain is built from TRBV7-9 and TRBJ1-3; unclear D gene. The CDR3 is 15 residues long. Germline values: CDR1 SEHNR, CDR2 FQNEAQ (reference sequence). Deletions cut 1 base from V and 0 bases from J, with 7 bases between. In DNA, the CDR3 is TGTGCCAGCAGCTTAGGACGGAGCTCTGGAAACACCATATATTTT. It yields the protein CASSLGRSSGNTIYF.

This sequence joins TRBV9 and TRBJ2-2; D is ambiguous. The CDR3 loop spans 12 amino acids. Germline V lookup: CDR1 SGDLS, CDR2 YYNGEE. Between the trimmed V and J ends, which lost 6 bases and 3 bases, there was a span of 6 bases. The CDR3 DNA is TGTGCCAGCAATCGGGACACCGGGGAGCTGTTTTTT. Its translation is CASNRDTGELFF.

The chain joins TRBV4-1 to TRBJ1-2, with D perhaps matching TRBD1 (5 bases). CDR3 length: 14 residues. Deletions cut 2 bases from V and 6 bases from J, with 13 bases between. The germline gives CDR1 MGHRA, CDR2 YSYEKL. The CDR3 loop is CASSQPTGTNGYTF. The CDR3 region has the DNA TGCGCCAGCAGCCAACCTACCGGGACTAATGGCTACACCTTC.